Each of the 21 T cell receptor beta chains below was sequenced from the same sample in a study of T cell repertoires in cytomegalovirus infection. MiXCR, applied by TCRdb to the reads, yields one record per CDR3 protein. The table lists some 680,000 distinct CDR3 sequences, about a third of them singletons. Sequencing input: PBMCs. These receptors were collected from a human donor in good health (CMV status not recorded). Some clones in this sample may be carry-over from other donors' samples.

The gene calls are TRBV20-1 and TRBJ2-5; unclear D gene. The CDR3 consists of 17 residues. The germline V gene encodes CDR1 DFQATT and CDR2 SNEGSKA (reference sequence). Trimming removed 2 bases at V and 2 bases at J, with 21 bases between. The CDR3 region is CSARRNTKGQKQETQYF. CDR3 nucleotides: TGCAGTGCTAGACGGAACACTAAGGGCCAGAAGCAAGAGACCCAGTACTTC.

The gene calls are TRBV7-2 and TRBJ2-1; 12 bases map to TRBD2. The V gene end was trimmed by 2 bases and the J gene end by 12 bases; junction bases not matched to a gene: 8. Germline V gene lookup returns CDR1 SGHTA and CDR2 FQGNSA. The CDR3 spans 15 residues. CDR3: CASSLKTSGGLGQFF. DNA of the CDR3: TGTGCCAGCAGCTTAAAAACTAGCGGGGGGTTAGGGCAGTTCTTC.

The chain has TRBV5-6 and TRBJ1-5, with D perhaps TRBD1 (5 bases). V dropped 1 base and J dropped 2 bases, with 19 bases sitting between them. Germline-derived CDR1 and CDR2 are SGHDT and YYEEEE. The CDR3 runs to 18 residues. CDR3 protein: CASSLLAGPRLGNQPQHF. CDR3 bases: TGTGCCAGCAGCTTGTTGGCGGGGCCAAGGCTTGGCAATCAGCCCCAGCATTTT.

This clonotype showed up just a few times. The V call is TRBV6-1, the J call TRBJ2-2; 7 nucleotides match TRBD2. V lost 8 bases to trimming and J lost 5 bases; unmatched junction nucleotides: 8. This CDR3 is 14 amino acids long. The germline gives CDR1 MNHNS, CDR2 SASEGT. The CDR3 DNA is TGTGCCAGCTGGGGCGGGAGTCGGACCGGGGAGCTGTTTTTT. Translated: CASWGGSRTGELFF.

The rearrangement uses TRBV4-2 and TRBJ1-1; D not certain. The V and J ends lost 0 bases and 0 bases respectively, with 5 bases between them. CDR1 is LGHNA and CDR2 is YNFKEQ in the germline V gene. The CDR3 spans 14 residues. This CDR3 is CASSQDWMNTEAFF. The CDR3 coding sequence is TGTGCCAGCAGCCAAGATTGGATGAACACTGAAGCTTTCTTT.

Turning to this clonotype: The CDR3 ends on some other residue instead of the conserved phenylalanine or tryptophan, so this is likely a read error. The CDR3 bases are TGTGCCAGTAAAACGGGAAGCCCTAACTATGGCTACACCTTA. This translates into CASKTGSPNYGYTL. V is TRBV19 and J is TRBJ1-2; unclear D gene. Trimming left V 7 bases short and J 0 bases short, with 12 bases between. The CDR3 spans 14 residues. Per the germline V gene, CDR1 is LNHDA and CDR2 is SQIVND (reference sequence).

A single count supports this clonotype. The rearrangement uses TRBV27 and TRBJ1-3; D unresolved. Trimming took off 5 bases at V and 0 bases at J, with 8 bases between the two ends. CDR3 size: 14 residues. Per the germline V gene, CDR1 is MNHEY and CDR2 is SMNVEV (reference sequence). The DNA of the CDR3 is TGTGCCAGCAGTCCGGTCCGCTCTGGAAACACCATATATTTT. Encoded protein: CASSPVRSGNTIYF.

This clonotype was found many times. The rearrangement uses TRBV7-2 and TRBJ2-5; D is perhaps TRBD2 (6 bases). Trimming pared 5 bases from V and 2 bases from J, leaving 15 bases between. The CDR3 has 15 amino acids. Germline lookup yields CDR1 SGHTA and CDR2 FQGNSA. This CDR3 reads CASSLDGLSQETQYF. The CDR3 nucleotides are TGTGCCAGCAGCCTCGACGGACTATCACAAGAGACCCAGTACTTC. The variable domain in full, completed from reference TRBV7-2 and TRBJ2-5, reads GAGVSQSPSNKVTEKGKDVELRCDPISGHTALYWYRQSLGQGLEFLIYFQGNSAPDKSGLPSDRFSAERTGGSVSTLTIQRTQQEDSAVYLCASSLDGLSQETQYFGPGTRLLVL.

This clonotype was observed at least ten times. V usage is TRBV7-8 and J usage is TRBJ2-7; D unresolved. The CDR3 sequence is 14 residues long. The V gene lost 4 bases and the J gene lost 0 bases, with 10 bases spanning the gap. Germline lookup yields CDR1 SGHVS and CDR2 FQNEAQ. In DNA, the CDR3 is TGTGCCAGCAGCTCGCTCGTTTCCTCCTACGAGCAGTACTTC. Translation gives CASSSLVSSYEQYF.

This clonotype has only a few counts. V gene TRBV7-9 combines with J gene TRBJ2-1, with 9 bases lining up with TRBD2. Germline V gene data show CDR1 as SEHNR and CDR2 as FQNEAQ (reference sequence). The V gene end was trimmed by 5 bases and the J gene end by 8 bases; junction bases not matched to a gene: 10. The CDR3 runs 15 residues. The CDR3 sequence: CASSPSGGPWDEQFF. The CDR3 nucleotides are TGTGCCAGCAGCCCCAGCGGGGGGCCGTGGGATGAGCAGTTCTTC.

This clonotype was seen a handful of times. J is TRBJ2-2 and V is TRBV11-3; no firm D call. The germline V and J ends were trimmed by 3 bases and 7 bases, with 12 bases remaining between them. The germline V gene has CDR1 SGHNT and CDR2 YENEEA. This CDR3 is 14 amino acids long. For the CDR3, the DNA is TGTGCCAGCAGCTTGAACAGTCTGGACGGGGAGCTGTTTTTT. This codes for CASSLNSLDGELFF. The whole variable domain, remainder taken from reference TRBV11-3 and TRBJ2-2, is EAGVVQSPRYKIIEKKQPVAFWCNPISGHNTLYWYLQNLGQGPELLIRYENEEAVDDSQLPKDRFSAERLKGVDSTLKIQPAELGDSAVYLCASSLNSLDGELFFGEGSRLTVL.

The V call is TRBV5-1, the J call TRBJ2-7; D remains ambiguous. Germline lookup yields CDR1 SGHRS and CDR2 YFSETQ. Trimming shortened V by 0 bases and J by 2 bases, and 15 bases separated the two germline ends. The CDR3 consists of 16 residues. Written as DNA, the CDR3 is TGCGCCAGCAGCTTGGCCGGTTCGGTTAAACCCTACGAGCAGTACTTC. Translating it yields CASSLAGSVKPYEQYF.

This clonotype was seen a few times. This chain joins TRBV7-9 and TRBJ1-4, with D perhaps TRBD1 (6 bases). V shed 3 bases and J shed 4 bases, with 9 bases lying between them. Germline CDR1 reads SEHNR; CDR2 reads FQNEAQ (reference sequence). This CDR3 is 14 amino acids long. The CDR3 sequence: CASSFGGGNEKLFF. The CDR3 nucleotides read TGTGCCAGCAGCTTCGGAGGGGGTAATGAAAAACTGTTTTTT. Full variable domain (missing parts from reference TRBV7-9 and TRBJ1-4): DTGVSQNPRHKITKRGQNVTFRCDPISEHNRLYWYRQTLGQGPEFLTYFQNEAQLEKSRLLSDRFSAERPKGSFSTLEIQRTEQGDSAMYLCASSFGGGNEKLFFGSGTQLSVL.

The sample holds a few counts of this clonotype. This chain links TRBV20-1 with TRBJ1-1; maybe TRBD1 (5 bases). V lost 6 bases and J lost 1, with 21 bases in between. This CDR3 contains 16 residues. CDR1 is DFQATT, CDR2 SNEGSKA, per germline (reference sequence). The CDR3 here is CSAPSFGGRRNTEAFF. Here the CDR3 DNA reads TGCAGTGCACCATCTTTCGGGGGACGGAGGAACACTGAAGCTTTCTTT.

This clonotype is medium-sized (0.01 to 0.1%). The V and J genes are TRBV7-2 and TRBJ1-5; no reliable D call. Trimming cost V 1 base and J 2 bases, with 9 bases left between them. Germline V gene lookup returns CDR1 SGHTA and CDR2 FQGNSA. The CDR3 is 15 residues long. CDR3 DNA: TGTGCCAGCAGCTTAGGGCAGCCCCGCAATCAGCCCCAGCATTTT. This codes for CASSLGQPRNQPQHF.

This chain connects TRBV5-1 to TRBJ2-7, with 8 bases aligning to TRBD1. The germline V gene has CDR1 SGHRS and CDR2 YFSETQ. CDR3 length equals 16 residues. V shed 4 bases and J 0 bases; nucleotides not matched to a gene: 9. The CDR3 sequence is CASSRSTGTGSYEQYF. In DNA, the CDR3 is TGCGCCAGCAGCCGGTCGACCGGGACAGGCTCCTACGAGCAGTACTTC.

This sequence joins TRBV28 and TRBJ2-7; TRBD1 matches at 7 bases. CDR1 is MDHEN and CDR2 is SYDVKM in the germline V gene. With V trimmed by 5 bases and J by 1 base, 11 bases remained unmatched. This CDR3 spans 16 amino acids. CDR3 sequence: CASSTSTGRISYEQYF. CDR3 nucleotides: TGTGCCAGCAGTACCTCGACAGGGAGAATATCCTACGAGCAGTACTTC.

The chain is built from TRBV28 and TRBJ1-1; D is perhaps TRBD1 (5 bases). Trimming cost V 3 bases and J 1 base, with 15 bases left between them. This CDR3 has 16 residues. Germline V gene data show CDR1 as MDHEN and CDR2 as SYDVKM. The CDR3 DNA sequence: TGTGCCAGCAGTTTGGGGGGGACCAAGGAGAACACTGAAGCTTTCTTT. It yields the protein CASSLGGTKENTEAFF.

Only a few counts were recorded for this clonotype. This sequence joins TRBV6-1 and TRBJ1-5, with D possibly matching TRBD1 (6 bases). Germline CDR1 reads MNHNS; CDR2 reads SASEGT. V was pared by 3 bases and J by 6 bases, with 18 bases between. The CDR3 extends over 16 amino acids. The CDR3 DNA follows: TGTGCCAGCAGTGAGCAGGGGCCGGGGCTCGGTCAGCCCCAGCATTTT. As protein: CASSEQGPGLGQPQHF.

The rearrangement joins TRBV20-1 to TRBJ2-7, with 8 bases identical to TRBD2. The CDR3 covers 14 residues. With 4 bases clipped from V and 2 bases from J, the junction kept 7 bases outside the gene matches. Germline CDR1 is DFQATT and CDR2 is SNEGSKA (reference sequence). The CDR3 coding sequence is TGCAGTGCTAACGTAGCGGGAAACCCCTACGAGCAGTACTTC. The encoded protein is CSANVAGNPYEQYF.

The chain's CDR3 is CASTQIKGQEAFF. CDR3 bases: TGTGCCAGCACTCAGATAAAAGGACAGGAAGCTTTCTTT. This sequence joins TRBV12-3 or TRBV12-4 and TRBJ1-1; D may be TRBD1 (6 bases). The CDR3 runs to 13 residues. Trimming removed 7 bases at V and 8 bases at J, with 17 bases between.